Shown below are 11 T cell receptor beta chains from a single sample sequenced in a study of cytomegalovirus exposure and HLA in healthy donors. Sequencing used immunoSEQ multiplex PCR; TCRdb keeps in-frame clones, though not all of them. Of 200,000 to 250,000 clones detected, approximately 87% appear once; the ten largest clones hold less than 3%. Sequenced sample: PBMCs. These receptors were collected from a man aged 18 to 30 in good health and CMV-seronegative.

The chain uses TRBV7-9 and TRBJ1-1; 8 nucleotides match TRBD1. Per germline, CDR1 SEHNR and CDR2 FQNEAQ (reference sequence). The CDR3 sequence is 12 residues long. V dropped 4 bases and J dropped 6; count of bases not matched to a gene: 1. CDR3 region: CASSWGQAEAFF. CDR3 bases: TGTGCCAGCAGCTGGGGACAGGCTGAAGCTTTCTTT.

This rearrangement joins TRBV28 to TRBJ2-6; D gene uncertain. The CDR3 extends over 15 amino acids. Trimming left V 3 bases short and J 1 base short, with 7 bases between. From germline, CDR1 is MDHEN and CDR2 SYDVKM. The CDR3 here is CASSFVRSGANVLTF. The CDR3 DNA follows: TGTGCCAGCAGTTTTGTCCGGTCTGGGGCCAACGTCCTGACTTTC.

The chain joins TRBV4-3 to TRBJ2-5; TRBD2 matches at 7 bases. From germline, CDR1 is LGHNA and CDR2 YSLEER. Trimming cost V 0 bases and J 5 bases; bases outside gene matches: 6. The CDR3 runs 15 residues. In nucleotides, the CDR3 is TGCGCCAGCAGCCAAGATGCGATCGGGGGGGAGACCCAGTACTTC. Encoded protein: CASSQDAIGGETQYF.

This chain connects TRBV10-3 to TRBJ1-4; D not resolved. The V gene's germline CDR1 is ENHRY and CDR2 SYGVKD. This CDR3 spans 13 amino acids. V was cut by 10 bases and J by 5 bases, with 14 bases left in between. The CDR3 protein is CATQKNANEKLFF. CDR3 nucleotide sequence: TGTGCCACACAGAAAAACGCCAATGAAAAACTGTTTTTT.

The chain links TRBV12-5 to TRBJ2-1; D might be TRBD1 (6 bases). The V gene's germline CDR1 is LGHNT and CDR2 FRNRAP. Trimming pared 1 base from V and 11 bases from J, leaving 12 bases between. The CDR3 consists of 13 residues. Here the CDR3 reads CASGLAPDRQQFF. In nucleotides, the CDR3 is TGTGCTAGTGGTTTGGCGCCCGACAGGCAGCAGTTCTTC.

The genes are TRBV5-6 and TRBJ1-3; D may be TRBD1 (5 bases). Germline CDR1 SGHDT, CDR2 YYEEEE. Trimming removed 2 bases at V and 0 bases at J, with 18 bases between. CDR3 length equals 18 residues. CDR3 in DNA: TGTGCCAGCAGCTTCCCGGGACTCAACCCTCGCTCTGGAAACACCATATATTTT. Its protein product is CASSFPGLNPRSGNTIYF.

The chain has TRBV7-9 and TRBJ2-1; D is perhaps TRBD1 (6 bases). The CDR3 extends over 14 amino acids. V lost 3 bases and J lost 7, with 13 bases in between. The germline gives CDR1 SEHNR, CDR2 FQNEAQ (reference sequence). The CDR3 nucleotides read TGTGCCAGCAGCTTTTACCAGGGGACAAATGAGCAGTTCTTC. It translates to CASSFYQGTNEQFF. Based on the CDR3 plus reference TRBV7-9 and TRBJ2-1, the full variable domain is DTGVSQNPRHKITKRGQNVTFRCDPISEHNRLYWYRQTLGQGPEFLTYFQNEAQLEKSRLLSDRFSAERPKGSFSTLEIQRTEQGDSAMYLCASSFYQGTNEQFFGPGTRLTVL.

This clone was found a few times. V is TRBV27 and J is TRBJ2-3; D is ambiguous. V shed 3 bases and J shed 2 bases, with 9 bases lying between them. The length of the CDR3 is 14 residues. CDR1 MNHEY and CDR2 SMNVEV come from the germline V gene (reference sequence). Here the CDR3 reads CASSFVAHTDTQYF. The CDR3 DNA reads as TGTGCCAGCAGTTTTGTGGCCCACACAGATACGCAGTATTTT.

The rearrangement uses TRBV2 and TRBJ1-1, with TRBD1 identical over 10 bases. Germline CDR1 and CDR2: SNHLY and FYNNEI. Unmatched junction bases numbered 10, after V lost 8 bases and J lost 10 bases. The CDR3 spans 13 residues. CDR3 protein: CASPPRQGAGAFF. CDR3 nucleotides: TGTGCCAGCCCACCGAGACAGGGGGCAGGAGCTTTCTTT. The full variable domain, with the rest looked up from reference TRBV2 and TRBJ1-1, is EPEVTQTPSHQVTQMGQEVILRCVPISNHLYFYWYRQILGQKVEFLVSFYNNEISEKSEIFDDQFSVERPDGSNFTLKIRSTKLEDSAMYFCASPPRQGAGAFFGQGTRLTVV.

This rearrangement joins TRBV27 to TRBJ2-1; 7 bases line up with TRBD1. Germline trimming cut 11 bases from V and 7 bases from J; bases unmatched to any gene: 11. CDR3 length equals 13 residues. CDR1 is MNHEY, CDR2 SMNVEV, per germline (reference sequence). CDR3 nucleotide sequence: TGTGCCGCTACGAGAGGGGGCGGGAATGAGCAGTTCTTC. It translates to CAATRGGGNEQFF.

The V and J genes are TRBV9 and TRBJ2-1; 13 bases agree with TRBD2. There are 19 residues in the CDR3. Germline V gene lookup returns CDR1 SGDLS and CDR2 YYNGEE. V lost 0 bases, J lost 0 bases, and 6 bases stayed unmatched. CDR3 protein: CASSVGGTSGASSYNEQFF. The CDR3 DNA is TGTGCCAGCAGCGTAGGAGGGACTAGCGGGGCGAGCTCCTACAATGAGCAGTTCTTC.